These 30 T cell receptor beta chains were sequenced from one sample in a study of OX40 agonist ivuxolimab in advanced cancers. Measured with immunoSEQ multiplex PCR; TCRdb has only the in-frame clones, and not every one. The sample carries about 98,000 clones, around 85% recorded once. The sample consisted of CD4+ or CD8+ T cells sorted from blood, taken in a trial of the OX40 agonist ivuxolimab. The source of these receptors is an adult with an advanced solid tumor such as melanoma, head and neck, liver or kidney cancer.

The chain recombines TRBV28 with TRBJ2-7, with 8 bases lining up with TRBD1. CDR1 and CDR2 from the germline V gene are MDHEN and SYDVKM. The J segment lost 7 bases and the V segment lost 4 bases, leaving 6 bases of the junction unmatched. The CDR3 has 13 amino acids. CDR3 protein: CASSSGQGREQYF. The CDR3 DNA is TGTGCCAGCAGTTCCGGACAGGGTCGAGAGCAGTACTTC. The whole variable domain, filled in from reference TRBV28 and TRBJ2-7, reads DVKVTQSSRYLVKRTGEKVFLECVQDMDHENMFWYRQDPGLGLRLIYFSYDVKMKEKGDIPEGYSVSREKKERFSLILESASTNQTSMYLCASSSGQGREQYFGPGTRLTVT.

The V gene is TRBV6-1, the J gene TRBJ1-4, with D hard to call. CDR3 length equals 12 residues. V gave up 7 bases and J gave up 7 bases, with 10 bases separating them. Germline V gene lookup returns CDR1 MNHNS and CDR2 SASEGT. This CDR3 reads CASTLTGEKLFF. The CDR3 DNA reads as TGTGCCAGCACGTTGACGGGTGAAAAACTGTTTTTT.

The rearrangement links TRBV30 to TRBJ2-1; no clear D gene. Germline CDR1 is GTSNPN and CDR2 is SVGIG (reference sequence). V lost 2 bases and J 2 bases, leaving 10 bases between the germline ends. CDR3 length: 14 residues. In nucleotides, the CDR3 is TGTGCCTGGAGTCTAACGGGCCCCTACAATGAGCAGTTCTTC. As protein: CAWSLTGPYNEQFF.

This clone was detected once. The V and J genes are TRBV7-2 and TRBJ2-1; maybe TRBD2 (5 bases). In germline, CDR1 is SGHTA, CDR2 FQGNSA. V was clipped by 3 bases and J by 8 bases, with 17 bases between them. The CDR3 consists of 15 residues. The DNA for the CDR3 is TGTGCCAGCAGCTTTTTTGGGGTGGTCGGGGATGAGCAGTTCTTC. Encoded protein: CASSFFGVVGDEQFF.

The chain couples TRBV5-8 to TRBJ1-2, with D possibly being TRBD1 (6 bases). V lost 0 bases and J lost 5, with 11 bases in between. Germline V gene data show CDR1 as SGHTS and CDR2 as YDEGEE. The CDR3 loop spans 14 amino acids. The CDR3 coding sequence is TGTGCCAGCAGCTTGGAAGGAGGGGGGTATGGCTACACCTTC. Amino acids: CASSLEGGGYGYTF.

This chain uses TRBV11-2 with TRBJ2-3, with D possibly matching TRBD2 (5 bases). The CDR3 is 14 amino acids. The V and J ends lost 5 bases and 1 base respectively, with 10 bases between them. CDR1 SGHAT and CDR2 FQNNGV come from the germline V gene. The CDR3 sequence: CASSTMRGTDTQYF. The CDR3 DNA sequence: TGTGCCAGCAGCACAATGCGGGGCACAGATACGCAGTATTTT. The full variable domain, in which reference TRBV11-2 and TRBJ2-3 provide the parts outside the CDR3, is EAGVAQSPRYKIIEKRQSVAFWCNPISGHATLYWYQQILGQGPKLLIQFQNNGVVDDSQLPKDRFSAERLKGVDSTLKIQPAKLEDSAVYLCASSTMRGTDTQYFGPGTRLTVL.

CDR3 in amino acids: CASSPPNTGAYEQYF. The DNA for the CDR3 is TGTGCCAGCTCACCACCGAACACAGGGGCCTACGAGCAGTACTTC. This chain connects TRBV18 to TRBJ2-7, with 7 bases aligning to TRBD1. This CDR3 comprises 15 residues. V lost 0 bases to trimming and J lost 2 bases; unmatched junction nucleotides: 4. The germline V gene has CDR1 KGHSH and CDR2 LQKENI.

The V call is TRBV28, the J call TRBJ1-5; 7 nucleotides match TRBD1. The germline V gene encodes CDR1 MDHEN and CDR2 SYDVKM. This CDR3 contains 16 residues. The junction had 14 bases not matched to a gene; V was cut back by 7 bases and J by 5 bases. The CDR3 sequence is CASILSGTELYQPQHF. The CDR3 DNA reads as TGTGCCAGCATCCTTTCCGGGACAGAACTTTATCAGCCCCAGCATTTT.

This chain links TRBV19 with TRBJ1-1; 8 nucleotides line up with TRBD1. Germline CDR1 and CDR2: LNHDA and SQIVND (reference sequence). V lost 5 bases, J lost 4 bases, and 6 bases stayed unmatched. The CDR3 is made up of 14 amino acids. The CDR3 DNA follows: TGTGCCAGTAGTTCGAAAGACAGGGGCACTGAAGCTTTCTTT. Its protein product is CASSSKDRGTEAFF. The full variable domain, rest sourced from reference TRBV19 and TRBJ1-1, is DGGITQSPKYLFRKEGQNVTLSCEQNLNHDAMYWYRQDPGQGLRLIYYSQIVNDFQKGDIAEGYSVSREKKESFPLTVTSAQKNPTAFYLCASSSKDRGTEAFFGQGTRLTVV.

This chain connects TRBV7-8 to TRBJ1-1, with no clear D. The length of the CDR3 is 12 residues. The germline V gene encodes CDR1 SGHVS and CDR2 FQNEAQ. The V end lost 1 base, the J end lost 9 bases, and 9 bases lay between the germline ends. CDR3 region: CASSLDPGQAFF. DNA for the CDR3: TGTGCCAGCAGCTTAGATCCGGGCCAAGCTTTCTTT.

The chain recombines TRBV7-2 with TRBJ1-2; a weak D match, TRBD1 (6 bases). From germline, CDR1 is SGHTA and CDR2 FQGNSA. The length of the CDR3 is 16 residues. Between the trimmed V and J ends, which lost 1 base and 8 bases, there was a span of 20 bases. Here the CDR3 DNA reads TGTGCCAGCAGCTTAGGGGCAGGGCAGGGGACTGAGGGCTACACCTTC. Encoded protein: CASSLGAGQGTEGYTF. Combining the CDR3 with reference TRBV7-2 and TRBJ1-2 gives the whole variable domain GAGVSQSPSNKVTEKGKDVELRCDPISGHTALYWYRQSLGQGLEFLIYFQGNSAPDKSGLPSDRFSAERTGGSVSTLTIQRTQQEDSAVYLCASSLGAGQGTEGYTFGSGTRLTVV.

This chain joins TRBV28 and TRBJ2-3; 9 bases agree with TRBD2. Germline CDR1 and CDR2: MDHEN and SYDVKM. The CDR3 consists of 14 residues. The V segment lost 9 bases and the J segment 1 base; nucleotides outside the gene matches: 5. CDR3 bases: TGTGCCAGTGGCGGGAGGGGGGGCACAGATACGCAGTATTTT. Its protein product is CASGGRGGTDTQYF.

The V call is TRBV6-6, the J call TRBJ2-3; 10 bases are shared with TRBD1. The CDR3 is 15 amino acids. Germline CDR1 MNHNY, CDR2 SVGAGI (reference sequence). Trimming cost V 7 bases and J 4 bases; bases outside gene matches: 8. As DNA, the CDR3 is TGTGCCAGCACCCGGGGACAGGGGTCTCCAGATACGCAGTATTTT. Translation gives CASTRGQGSPDTQYF.

The gene calls are TRBV19 and TRBJ1-5; the D is unclear. V lost 6 bases to trimming and J lost 0 bases, with 9 bases between them. Germline V gives CDR1 LNHDA, CDR2 SQIVND (reference sequence). The CDR3 has 14 amino acids. The CDR3 reads CASSPPLSNQPQHF. The CDR3 DNA follows: TGTGCCAGTAGCCCCCCACTTAGCAATCAGCCCCAGCATTTT.

This chain connects TRBV10-2 to TRBJ2-1; 10 nucleotides agree with TRBD2. The CDR3 loop spans 14 amino acids. The V gene's germline CDR1 is WSHSY and CDR2 SAAADI. V gave up 4 bases and J gave up 6 bases; unmatched junction bases: 3. The DNA of the CDR3 is TGCGCCAGCAGTGGACTAGCGGGTATCAATGAGCAGTTCTTC. Its protein product is CASSGLAGINEQFF.

This clone was picked up a small number of times. The J gene is TRBJ1-1, the V gene TRBV29-1, with 7 bases matching TRBD1. CDR3 length equals 12 residues. CDR1 is SQVTM, CDR2 ANQGSEA, per germline. J gave up 5 bases and V 7 bases, and 7 bases lay outside the gene matches. In DNA form, the CDR3 reads TGCAGCGCCAGACAGGGAGGGACTGAAGCTTTCTTT. It codes for CSARQGGTEAFF.

This clone has just one count. V is TRBV28 and J is TRBJ1-6; 8 nucleotides agree with TRBD1. The ends lost 6 bases at V and 7 bases at J; junction bases unmatched: 5. Germline values: CDR1 MDHEN, CDR2 SYDVKM. The CDR3 has 14 residues. CDR3 residues: CASSLDRVNSPLHF. The CDR3, as DNA: TGTGCCAGCAGCCTGGACAGGGTCAATTCACCCCTCCACTTT.

The chain couples TRBV30 to TRBJ2-7; no firm D call. This CDR3 region has 12 residues. Trimming pared 0 bases from V and 6 bases from J, leaving 9 bases between. Germline assignment: CDR1 GTSNPN and CDR2 SVGIG (reference sequence). This CDR3 reads CAWSVSGTEQYF. The CDR3 coding sequence is TGTGCCTGGAGTGTAAGTGGAACCGAGCAGTACTTC.

The rearrangement joins TRBV6-6 to TRBJ2-3; 7 positions match TRBD1. The V gene end was trimmed by 8 bases and the J gene end by 1 base; junction bases not matched to a gene: 6. The CDR3 spans 14 residues. Germline-derived CDR1 and CDR2 are MNHNY and SVGAGI (reference sequence). DNA for the CDR3: TGTGCCAGCGGCTACAGGGGCGGCACAGATACGCAGTATTTT. Translating gives CASGYRGGTDTQYF.

The V and J genes are TRBV10-1 and TRBJ1-4; weak D call: TRBD1 (6 bases). Germline V gene lookup returns CDR1 WNHNN and CDR2 SYGVQD (reference sequence). The V gene lost 3 bases and the J gene lost 8 bases, with 10 bases spanning the gap. This CDR3 spans 13 amino acids. In DNA form, the CDR3 reads TGCGCCAGCAGTGACGGCAGGGGAGAAAAACTGTTTTTT. This codes for CASSDGRGEKLFF.

The chain is built from TRBV7-9 and TRBJ2-2, with a weak D call TRBD2 (5 bases). The CDR3 length is 15 residues. Germline V gene sequence: CDR1 SEHNR, CDR2 FQNEAQ (reference sequence). Trimming stripped 5 bases from V and 3 bases from J, with 13 bases between. The CDR3 bases are TGTGCCAGCAGCGCTGGGAGTGTTGACACCGGGGAGCTGTTTTTT. Translated: CASSAGSVDTGELFF. The full variable domain, with the rest looked up from reference TRBV7-9 and TRBJ2-2, is DTGVSQNPRHKITKRGQNVTFRCDPISEHNRLYWYRQTLGQGPEFLTYFQNEAQLEKSRLLSDRFSAERPKGSFSTLEIQRTEQGDSAMYLCASSAGSVDTGELFFGEGSRLTVL.

This chain joins TRBV4-2 and TRBJ2-7; D ambiguous. Looked up from germline, CDR1 is LGHNA and CDR2 is YNFKEQ. There are 15 residues in the CDR3. V was clipped by 0 bases and J by 3 bases, with 12 bases between them. CDR3 nucleotides: TGTGCCAGCAGCCAAGAATTCCACGTTCTCTACGAGCAGTACTTC. Protein sequence: CASSQEFHVLYEQYF.

The J gene is TRBJ2-4, the V gene TRBV19; D might be TRBD1 or TRBD2, each matching 6 bases. This CDR3 has 14 amino acids. In germline, CDR1 is LNHDA, CDR2 SQIVND (reference sequence). V lost 8 bases and J 3 bases, leaving 14 bases between the germline ends. DNA for the CDR3: TGTGCCAGTGATCCCGGGGGCAACAAAAACATTCAGTACTTC. This translates into CASDPGGNKNIQYF.

The V call is TRBV5-5, the J call TRBJ1-2; D is ambiguous. The germline V and J ends were trimmed by 0 bases and 7 bases, with 13 bases remaining between them. Germline assignment: CDR1 SGHKS and CDR2 YYEKEE (reference sequence). This CDR3 comprises 14 residues. The CDR3 coding sequence is TGTGCCAGCAGCTTGGAACTGCTGGTCCCTGGCTACACCTTC. Residues: CASSLELLVPGYTF.

This clone was detected once. V gene TRBV18 combines with J gene TRBJ2-7, with D perhaps TRBD1 (6 bases). Trimming shortened V by 6 bases and J by 6 bases, and 21 bases separated the two germline ends. This CDR3 contains 15 residues. CDR1 is KGHSH and CDR2 is LQKENI in the germline V gene. CDR3 region: CASSPGPYRVGEQYV. In nucleotides, the CDR3 is TGTGCCAGCTCCCCCGGTCCTTACAGGGTTGGCGAGCAGTACGTC.

By sample fraction, this clone is medium-sized. The same CDR3 is also encoded by other DNA sequences in this sample. This chain connects TRBV5-4 to TRBJ2-5; 9 bases are a match to TRBD2. The germline CDR1 and CDR2 sequences are SGHNT and YYREEE (reference sequence). V lost 5 bases to trimming and J lost 1 base; unmatched junction nucleotides: 6. The CDR3 contains 15 residues. CDR3 DNA: TGTGCCAGCAGTTTTAGCGGGAGCCCCCAAGAGACCCAGTACTTC. It encodes CASSFSGSPQETQYF.

This clone was observed a few times. The gene calls are TRBV30 and TRBJ2-3; 8 bases map to TRBD2. The germline V gene has CDR1 GTSNPN and CDR2 SVGIG (reference sequence). CDR3 length: 14 amino acids. The V gene end was trimmed by 3 bases and the J gene end by 4 bases; junction bases not matched to a gene: 6. CDR3 in DNA: TGTGCCTGGAGGTACGCGGGAGGCGCAGATACGCAGTATTTT. Its protein is CAWRYAGGADTQYF.

The chain joins TRBV7-2 to TRBJ2-1; D uncertain. This CDR3 is 15 amino acids long. CDR1 and CDR2 from the germline V gene are SGHTA and FQGNSA. V lost 0 bases to trimming and J lost 6 bases, with 12 bases between them. CDR3 bases: TGTGCCAGCAGCTTAGCCGGGCCTAGTAGCAATGAGCAGTTCTTC. It codes for CASSLAGPSSNEQFF.

This chain joins TRBV4-1 and TRBJ2-6; D uncertain. CDR3 size: 15 residues. The germline V gene has CDR1 MGHRA and CDR2 YSYEKL. Trimming left V 1 base short and J 0 bases short, with 4 bases between. CDR3 sequence reads: CASSQASSGANVLTF. In nucleotides, the CDR3 is TGCGCCAGCAGCCAAGCGTCCTCTGGGGCCAACGTCCTGACTTTC.

The chain carries TRBV2 and TRBJ2-5; 12 bases align to TRBD2. The CDR3 spans 17 residues. V trimming: 6 bases; J trimming: 5 bases; junction bases outside the gene matches: 13. Germline V gene data show CDR1 as SNHLY and CDR2 as FYNNEI. CDR3 region: CASSQSSGRALGETQYF. The CDR3 DNA is TGTGCCAGCAGCCAATCTAGCGGGAGGGCCCTGGGGGAGACCCAGTACTTC.